A selection of T cell receptor beta chains follows, all from one sample in a study of regulatory T cells in long-lasting Graves disease. TCRdb fed the reads into MiXCR, producing one record per CDR3 protein. The data contain roughly 940 distinct CDR3 sequences, more than 75% of them seen just once; the ten biggest clones take up about 10%. This specimen consisted of peripheral blood mononuclear cells (PBMCs), obtained with antithyroid drug treatment, in newly diagnosed or persistent Graves disease (not recorded which). Source of these receptors: a woman aged 25-40 years with Graves disease. Each CDR3 is given with its conserved first and last residue. The order of the fields is J gene, clone size, V gene, D gene, CDR3 DNA, CDR3 protein. The D gene is left open where the match is weak. Clone size is shown for a subset of rows, as once, few, many or a class of expanded clone.

j_call: TRBJ2-1; clone_size: .; v_call: TRBV29-1; d_call: TRBD2; cdr3_nt: TGCAGCGTTGAAGGGAGGACTAGCGGGAAAAGCTCCTACAATGAGCAGTTCTTC; cdr3_aa: CSVEGRTSGKSSYNEQFF
j_call: TRBJ2-1; clone_size: .; v_call: TRBV28; d_call: TRBD2; cdr3_nt: TGTGCCAGCAGTTTATATAAGGTAGCGGGAGGGCCGGACAATGAGCAGTTCTTC; cdr3_aa: CASSLYKVAGGPDNEQFF
j_call: TRBJ1-5; clone_size: .; v_call: TRBV6-1; d_call: TRBD1; cdr3_nt: TGTGCCAGCAGTGAAGAACCAGGGGGAGGTCAGCCCCAGCATTTT; cdr3_aa: CASSEEPGGGQPQHF
j_call: TRBJ2-5; clone_size: .; v_call: TRBV11-1; d_call: TRBD2; cdr3_nt: TGTGCCAGCAGCTCAAACCTAGCGGGAGCCTTTAATCAAGAGACCCAGTACTTC; cdr3_aa: CASSSNLAGAFNQETQYF
j_call: TRBJ2-3; clone_size: once; v_call: TRBV24-1; d_call: .; cdr3_nt: TGTGCCACCAGCCCCAGGACGGGAGTGGCAGATACGCAGTATTTT; cdr3_aa: CATSPRTGVADTQYF
j_call: TRBJ2-7; clone_size: .; v_call: TRBV29-1; d_call: TRBD2; cdr3_nt: TGCAGCGTCACCCTTAGCGGGAGTCTTTACGAGCAGTACTTC; cdr3_aa: CSVTLSGSLYEQYF
j_call: TRBJ1-1; clone_size: .; v_call: TRBV5-1; d_call: .; cdr3_nt: TGCGCCAGCGGAATTACAGCGGCTGAAGCTTTCTTT; cdr3_aa: CASGITAAEAFF
j_call: TRBJ2-1; clone_size: .; v_call: TRBV10-3; d_call: .; cdr3_nt: TGTGCCATCAGTGATAGTAGGGGCTGGGTCAATGAGCAGTTCTTC; cdr3_aa: CAISDSRGWVNEQFF
j_call: TRBJ2-2; clone_size: .; v_call: TRBV30; d_call: TRBD2; cdr3_nt: TGTGCCTGGAGTACTGGACCATTGATAGCGGGGTTTGACGGGGAGCTGTTTTTT; cdr3_aa: CAWSTGPLIAGFDGELFF
j_call: TRBJ2-3; clone_size: .; v_call: TRBV7-2; d_call: .; cdr3_nt: TGTGCCAGCAGCTTATCCCCTCGCACAGATACGCAGTATTTT; cdr3_aa: CASSLSPRTDTQYF
j_call: TRBJ2-7; clone_size: .; v_call: TRBV27; d_call: .; cdr3_nt: TGTGCCAGCAGTTTGGGCTACGAGCAGTACTTC; cdr3_aa: CASSLGYEQYF
j_call: TRBJ1-2; clone_size: once; v_call: TRBV29-1; d_call: .; cdr3_nt: TGCAGCGTTTCAGGGGACTGGGGCTACACCTTC; cdr3_aa: CSVSGDWGYTF
j_call: TRBJ2-2; clone_size: .; v_call: TRBV29-1; d_call: .; cdr3_nt: TGCAGCGTTGAGGGGGTCCTTGGGGCCGGGGAGCTGTTTTTT; cdr3_aa: CSVEGVLGAGELFF
j_call: TRBJ2-1; clone_size: .; v_call: TRBV28; d_call: .; cdr3_nt: TGTGCCAGCAGTTTAGTGTTGGGGTACAATGAGCAGTTCTTC; cdr3_aa: CASSLVLGYNEQFF
j_call: TRBJ2-7; clone_size: once; v_call: TRBV27; d_call: TRBD2; cdr3_nt: TGTGCCAGCAGTTGGAGCGGGGGGCACTACGAGCAGTACTTC; cdr3_aa: CASSWSGGHYEQYF
j_call: TRBJ1-2; clone_size: .; v_call: TRBV29-1; d_call: TRBD1; cdr3_nt: TGCAGCGTTAGGCTCCGGGACAGCTCCCTATGGCGCTACACCTTC; cdr3_aa: CSVRLRDSSLWRYTF
j_call: TRBJ2-7; clone_size: .; v_call: TRBV7-9; d_call: TRBD1; cdr3_nt: TGTGCCAGCAGCTCGGGACAGGCGAGCTCCTACGAGCAGTACTTC; cdr3_aa: CASSSGQASSYEQYF
j_call: TRBJ2-5; clone_size: .; v_call: TRBV7-2; d_call: .; cdr3_nt: TGTGCCAGCAGCTTAGGGGCAGTCACAGAGACCCAGTACTTC; cdr3_aa: CASSLGAVTETQYF
j_call: TRBJ2-3; clone_size: .; v_call: TRBV7-8; d_call: .; cdr3_nt: TGTGCCAGCAGCCGAGACCAGCGGCGGGATACGCAGTATTTT; cdr3_aa: CASSRDQRRDTQYF
j_call: TRBJ2-1; clone_size: .; v_call: TRBV7-6; d_call: TRBD2; cdr3_nt: TGTGCCAGCAGCTTAGGGCGGGAGGCCGATGAGCAGTTCTTC; cdr3_aa: CASSLGREADEQFF
j_call: TRBJ2-7; clone_size: .; v_call: TRBV25-1; d_call: TRBD2; cdr3_nt: TGTGCCAGCAGTGAACCCGGGCTAGCGGCTACCTACGAGCAGTACTTC; cdr3_aa: CASSEPGLAATYEQYF
j_call: TRBJ1-2; clone_size: .; v_call: TRBV4-1; d_call: TRBD1; cdr3_nt: TGCGCCAGCAGCCAAGCACAGGGGGCAGATGGCTACACCTTC; cdr3_aa: CASSQAQGADGYTF
j_call: TRBJ2-7; clone_size: .; v_call: TRBV7-6; d_call: .; cdr3_nt: TGTGCTAGCAGCCGCGTATCTGGCGATCAATCCTACGAGCAGTACTTC; cdr3_aa: CASSRVSGDQSYEQYF
j_call: TRBJ2-3; clone_size: .; v_call: TRBV7-2; d_call: TRBD2; cdr3_nt: TGTGCCAGCAGCTTGGGCCCCCGGGAGGCAGGCACAGATACGCAGTATTTT; cdr3_aa: CASSLGPREAGTDTQYF
j_call: TRBJ2-2; clone_size: .; v_call: TRBV11-2; d_call: TRBD1; cdr3_nt: TGTGCCAGCAGCCCCGGAAACAGGGGGCTGGGCACCGGGGAGCTGTTTTTT; cdr3_aa: CASSPGNRGLGTGELFF
j_call: TRBJ1-5; clone_size: .; v_call: TRBV15; d_call: TRBD1; cdr3_nt: TGTGCCACCAGCAGAGATCGTAGGGGGACAGCTAGCAATCAGCCCCAGCATTTT; cdr3_aa: CATSRDRRGTASNQPQHF
j_call: TRBJ2-7; clone_size: .; v_call: TRBV5-4; d_call: .; cdr3_nt: TGTGCCAGCAGCCCTAGGAGGTCGCCCTACGAGCAGTACTTC; cdr3_aa: CASSPRRSPYEQYF
j_call: TRBJ2-1; clone_size: .; v_call: TRBV11-2; d_call: .; cdr3_nt: TGTGCCAGCAGCTTAGGCCATTCTCCAGGGGACGTATACAATGAGCAGTTCTTC; cdr3_aa: CASSLGHSPGDVYNEQFF
j_call: TRBJ2-7; clone_size: .; v_call: TRBV19; d_call: TRBD2; cdr3_nt: TGTGCCAGTAGCGAGCGGGACTACGAGCAGTACTTC; cdr3_aa: CASSERDYEQYF
j_call: TRBJ2-7; clone_size: .; v_call: TRBV12-3/TRBV12-4; d_call: TRBD2; cdr3_nt: TGTGCCAGCAGTCAGCGGGAGTCCAACTACGAGCAGTACTTC; cdr3_aa: CASSQRESNYEQYF
j_call: TRBJ2-3; clone_size: .; v_call: TRBV28; d_call: TRBD2; cdr3_nt: TGTGCCAGCAGTCCTAGCGGGGCAGGCACAGATACGCAGTATTTT; cdr3_aa: CASSPSGAGTDTQYF
j_call: TRBJ1-2; clone_size: once; v_call: TRBV25-1; d_call: .; cdr3_nt: TGTGCCAGCAGTGAAGCGGAATGGGACATAAGGCTCACCTTC; cdr3_aa: CASSEAEWDIRLTF
j_call: TRBJ2-1; clone_size: .; v_call: TRBV11-1; d_call: TRBD2; cdr3_nt: TGTGCCAGCAGCCCAGGGACTAGCGGGACGGGTGAGCAGTTCTTC; cdr3_aa: CASSPGTSGTGEQFF
j_call: TRBJ2-5; clone_size: .; v_call: TRBV10-3; d_call: .; cdr3_nt: TGTGCCATCAGTCCCGAACGCGGGCTGACGCTCGAAGAGACCCAGTACTTC; cdr3_aa: CAISPERGLTLEETQYF
j_call: TRBJ2-3; clone_size: .; v_call: TRBV5-2; d_call: .; cdr3_nt: TGTGCCAGCAGCTTGACTAGCGGGAGTAGGACAGATACGCAGTATTTT; cdr3_aa: CASSLTSGSRTDTQYF
j_call: TRBJ2-1; clone_size: .; v_call: TRBV11-1; d_call: .; cdr3_nt: TGTGCCAGCAGCCCCGGCCTCTCCTACAATGAGCAGTTCTTC; cdr3_aa: CASSPGLSYNEQFF
j_call: TRBJ2-1; clone_size: .; v_call: TRBV19; d_call: .; cdr3_nt: TGTGCCAGTAGTTACAGGGAAAACAATGAGCAGTTCTTC; cdr3_aa: CASSYRENNEQFF
j_call: TRBJ2-1; clone_size: once; v_call: TRBV12-5; d_call: TRBD2; cdr3_nt: TGTGCTAGTGGTTTGGTATCTAGCGGGAGTTACAATGAGCAGTTCTTC; cdr3_aa: CASGLVSSGSYNEQFF
j_call: TRBJ2-7; clone_size: .; v_call: TRBV20-1; d_call: TRBD2; cdr3_nt: TGCAGTGCATGGACTAGCGGGAGCTCCTACGAGCAGTACTTC; cdr3_aa: CSAWTSGSSYEQYF
j_call: TRBJ2-7; clone_size: .; v_call: TRBV27; d_call: .; cdr3_nt: TGTGCCAGCAGTTTATCCCCCCTCGGCGGCGAGCAGTACTTC; cdr3_aa: CASSLSPLGGEQYF
j_call: TRBJ2-5; clone_size: .; v_call: TRBV6-2/TRBV6-3; d_call: .; cdr3_nt: TGTGCCAGCAGTTACTCGAGTTTTCCACAAGAGACCCAGTACTTC; cdr3_aa: CASSYSSFPQETQYF
j_call: TRBJ2-7; clone_size: .; v_call: TRBV11-1; d_call: TRBD2; cdr3_nt: TGTGCCAGCAGCCCTAGCGGGACATCCTACGAGCAGTACTTC; cdr3_aa: CASSPSGTSYEQYF
j_call: TRBJ2-3; clone_size: .; v_call: TRBV29-1; d_call: .; cdr3_nt: TGCAGCGTTGATAGTAGGGGGGTCACAGATACGCAGTATTTT; cdr3_aa: CSVDSRGVTDTQYF
j_call: TRBJ2-3; clone_size: .; v_call: TRBV27; d_call: TRBD1; cdr3_nt: TGTGCCAGCAGCTACGACAGGGTCACAGATACGCAGTATTTT; cdr3_aa: CASSYDRVTDTQYF
j_call: TRBJ1-5; clone_size: .; v_call: TRBV10-1; d_call: TRBD1; cdr3_nt: TGCGCCAGCAGTGGACAGGGGTGGGGGGGCAATCAGCCCCAGCATTTT; cdr3_aa: CASSGQGWGGNQPQHF